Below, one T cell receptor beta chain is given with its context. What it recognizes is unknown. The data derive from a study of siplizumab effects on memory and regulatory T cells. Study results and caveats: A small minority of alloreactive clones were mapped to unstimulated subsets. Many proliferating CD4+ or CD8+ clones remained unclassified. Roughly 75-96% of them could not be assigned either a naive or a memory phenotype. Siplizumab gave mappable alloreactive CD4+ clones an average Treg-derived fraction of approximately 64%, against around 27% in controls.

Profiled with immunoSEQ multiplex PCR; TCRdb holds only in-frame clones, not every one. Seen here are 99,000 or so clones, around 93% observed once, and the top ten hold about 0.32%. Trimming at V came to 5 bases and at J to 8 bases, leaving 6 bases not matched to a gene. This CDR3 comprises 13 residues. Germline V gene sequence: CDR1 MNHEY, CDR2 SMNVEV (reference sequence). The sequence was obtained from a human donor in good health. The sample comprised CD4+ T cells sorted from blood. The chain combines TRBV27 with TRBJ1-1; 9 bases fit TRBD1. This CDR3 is CASSLNRGPEAFF. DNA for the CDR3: TGTGCCAGCAGTCTCAACAGGGGGCCCGAAGCTTTCTTT.